This entry features one T cell receptor beta chain sequence. Per the germline V gene, CDR1 is MDHEN and CDR2 is SYDVKM. This CDR3 comprises 12 residues. Trimming cost V 5 bases and J 6 bases, with 10 bases left between them. This PCR relied on a set of 60 Vbeta primers and 13 Jbeta primers. This table comes from immunoSEQ multiplex PCR, and its TCRdb copy is limited to in-frame clones, with some not included. Of around 180,000 clones listed, more than 75% are singletons. This sample was taken from a study of cytomegalovirus exposure and HLA in healthy donors. The sample was PBMCs. The chain carries TRBV28 and TRBJ1-2, with D uncertain. This receptor was identified in a woman between 50 and 59 years old in good health and CMV-seronegative. Written as DNA, the CDR3 is TGTGCCAGCAGTAACAGATTCCATGGCTACACCTTC. This codes for CASSNRFHGYTF.